This T cell receptor (beta chain) derives from a study of shared clonotypes between healthy human individuals (TCRdb year 2020). Regarding the complete study: The cohort included a few men and two women between 18 and 49 years of age. Per donor, three plates each were used for CD4 naive and CD4 memory, two for CD8 naive, and one for CD8 memory. To estimate repertoire size and how much clonotypes are shared between individuals, the study performed deep sequencing of blood TCR repertoires from about five healthy adults. To increase sequencing depth and limit assay-specific biases, different laboratories used diverse techniques to prepare libraries and sequence TCR repertoires. Between about 0.8 and 9 billion PBMCs per donor were obtained by leukapheresis. What the study reported, not specific to this receptor: Compared with non-shared clonotypes, the clonotypes found in all four sorted-subset donors had higher generation probabilities. Rarefaction of sorted-subset datasets indicated incomplete sequencing despite the large sequencing depth. Across a handful of donors, approximately 5% of naive CD4, approximately 3.5% of naive CD8, roughly 2.2% of memory CD4, and about 0.44% of memory CD8 clonotypes were shared. Naive subsets generally had larger estimated clonotype richness than memory subsets. Only blood was sampled, and tissue TCR repertoires likely differ from those in blood. The small number of donors limited the genetic and exposure-history diversity represented. Based on pairwise subsampling, the degree of clonotype sharing among donors was expected to be affected by sequencing depth.

The CDR3 holds 12 amino acids from the cysteine to the phenylalanine. Solely the CDR3 DNA is kept, with 36 bases framed from the first base. Here V drops 5 bases and J drops 3 bases, and the junction holds 0 bases not matched to any gene. CDR1 and CDR2 (GTSNPN, SVGIG) derive from the germline V gene (reference sequence). Using the deep immunoSEQ assay, multiplex PCR amplified TCR CDR3 regions from genomic DNA. Genomic DNA extracted from each cell subset was distributed evenly over all wells of several immunoSEQ 96-well plates, and each plate served as one replicate. Each replicate PCR for sorted subsets received roughly 0.2 ug genomic DNA, equal to tens of thousands of T cell genomes. The purified libraries were quantified using a Qubit 3.0 fluorometer, sized with a Bioanalyzer 2100, and then quantified again using the KAPA Library Quantification kit. Each immunoSEQ 96-well plate was sequenced on its own single-read 150-cycle Illumina NextSeq 550 flow cell. Regarding the original processing steps: The immunoSEQ output contained only junctional sequences without quality scores, so filtering could not match that applied to full-length reads. Sequences were annotated with PyIR, a Python wrapper for IgBLAST v1.9, and V/J genes and CDR3 were assigned using IMGT germline references. Reads were removed for weak V/J assignments (E-value above 1e-6), missing CDR3, stop codons, out-of-frame junctions, or ambiguous translated residues. V3J clonotypes were defined by identical inferred V gene, J gene, and CDR3 amino acid sequence. Percentage overlap between repertoires was calculated by dividing the number of shared unique clonotypes by the size of the smaller repertoire. RTK rarefaction, the Chao1 estimator, and Recon v2.1 estimates of unobserved clonotypes were used to assess repertoire richness. Generation probabilities for all TCRbeta clonotypes obtained by the gDNA method from a handful of donors were computed using OLGA. TCRdb limited this immuneACCESS table to in-frame rearrangements with V and J called. A share of clones is missing; checked studies link under half to unresolved V genes, and the rest is unexplained. Clonal size and the V and J genes are those of that table, whereas D and trimming came from the DNA. The table for this sample lists about 590,000 clones; 95% of them were counted only once. The ten top clones hold 0.085% to 0.11% of the sample.

CD8 naive samples were obtained by positive selection for CCR7 among CD45RO-negative cells, yielding a CD45RA+CCR7+ population from which TemRA cells were excluded. Donors were healthy HIV-negative adults with no recently reported acute infections or vaccinations. Only Caucasian adults living in Nashville, Tennessee, USA were represented among the donors. Blood was collected by leukapheresis, and PBMCs were isolated by Ficoll-Histopaque density gradient centrifugation and then cryopreserved in liquid nitrogen vapor phase. Analytical flow cytometry was used to check the purity and quantity of every magnetically sorted T cell population. Genomic DNA was isolated from each sorted fraction and quantified by UV absorbance on a Nanodrop 2000c. Points on this clone: Its antigen target is currently unknown. Within one base of it there is no much larger clone, and no base qualities were kept.

The sequence derives from a woman aged 30 to 39 in good health. The rearranged chain carries TRBV30 and TRBJ1-1, and TRBD1 aligns with 10 junction nucleotides. Sequenced input: naive CD8+ T cells sorted from blood. What the cell subset or site label conveys for this sample: CD45RA+CCR7+. CDR3 reads: CAWDRGHTEAFF. The DNA reads as follows: TGTGCCTGGGACAGGGGGCACACTGAAGCTTTCTTT.